This T cell receptor beta chain was identified in a study of CD8 T cell repertoires and HIV-1 epitope variants. On the study more broadly: T cells were stimulated with Twenty-five Gag and Nef peptides separately. Controls were a CMV, EBV and flu peptide pool, Ebola AY9 negative control, and no-peptide well.

Notes on this clone: The antigen is undetermined.

The germline V gene encodes CDR1 LNHDA and CDR2 SQIVND (reference sequence). Between the trimmed V and J ends, which lost 2 bases and 3 bases, there was a span of 10 bases. The CDR3 totals 14 residues. Assay: immunoSEQ multiplex PCR; the TCRdb copy retains only in-frame clones and omits some. The table lists about 3,500 clones, around 60% of them singletons, with around 46% in the top ten. General study points: Of about 10 antigen-specific beta clonotypes, about six appeared to cross-react with escape variants.

The specimen sequenced was cultured CD8+ T cells derived from PBMCs. The clonotype comes from a male donor with HIV. The V gene is TRBV19, the J gene TRBJ1-1; a weak D match, TRBD1 (6 bases). The CDR3 sequence: CASSIWGGDTEAFF. The CDR3 DNA is TGTGCCAGTAGTATATGGGGGGGCGACACTGAAGCTTTCTTT.